This note documents a single TCR beta chain sequence. The antigen remains unidentified. The sample originates from a study of long-term antiretroviral therapy in people with HIV. Overall study results and limits: Post-ART diversity increased but stayed below transplant donor controls.

Trimming left V 6 bases short and J 0 bases short, with 0 bases between. The length of the CDR3 is 12 residues. CDR1 is MNHEY, CDR2 SMNVEV, per germline (reference sequence). Running of the v3.0 immunoSEQ assay took place at survey level. Sequencing was performed with immunoSEQ multiplex PCR; in TCRdb, only in-frame clones are kept and a portion is missing. The sample shows about 25,000 clones, roughly 79% of them seen only once. The source material was unsorted PBMCs, sampled 2.1 years after starting antiretroviral therapy. The TCR comes from a man aged 25-45 years with HIV. This chain uses TRBV27 with TRBJ1-6; D remains ambiguous. This chain's CDR3 is CASSSYNSPLHF. The CDR3 nucleotides are TGTGCCAGCAGCTCCTATAATTCACCCCTCCACTTT.